This entry features one T cell receptor beta chain sequence. The table lists this clone with a count of one. Its antigen is currently not known. No clone much larger than this one lies a single base away; base qualities are absent. CDR1 and CDR2, per the germline V gene (reference sequence), are SEHNR and FQNEAQ. Relative to germline, V is 2 bases shorter and J is 9 bases shorter, with 8 bases between their ends. Including cysteine and phenylalanine, the CDR3 has 12 amino acids. Only the CDR3 DNA is retained, 36 bases long and in frame from the first base. This sample is part of a study of T cell responses to AZD1222 COVID-19 vaccine (dated by TCRdb to the early 2020s). Describing the broader study: AZD1222 recipients with second doses at about 4 weeks or about 12 weeks were pooled, because spike-specific TCR depth and breadth did not differ between schedules. Enrollment into the trials was organized by age into subgroups of 18-55, 56-69 and 70-plus years, and those subgroups contained 148, 28 and 57 TCR-sequenced participants, respectively. TCR sequencing was performed for 230 to 250 trial participants, of whom approximately 200 were given two doses of AZD1222 and approximately 25 were given two doses of MenACWY control vaccine. General findings and caveats noted by the study authors: After two AZD1222 doses, both the breadth and the depth of spike-specific TCRs were significantly higher than at day 0 and than in MenACWY recipients. Participants were mostly white British, with more females than males. The authors suggested clonal diversity may have been underestimated. Because no day 14 peak-response samples were available, the repertoires could be characterized only after the peak T cell response. Conclusions about previously exposed vaccinees are limited, since just six or seven AZD1222 recipients were seropositive for SARS-CoV-2 at baseline. The whole spike protein was spanned by vaccine-associated CD4 TCRs, and dominant responses were seen in regions 160-218 and 743-854. Reportedly, close to half of the unique spike-specific TCRs recognized epitopes lying outside the regions that are mutated in the B.1.351 and B.1.1.7 variants. In the small 56-69-year group, the increase in depth fell short of significance, most likely because of low power.

In light of the paper, this sample's time point label describes: baseline before first vaccination. Vaccinee samples were obtained from the UK trials COV001 and COV002, which included a single-blind randomized controlled phase 2/3 trial of AZD1222 (ChAdOx1 nCoV-19) in healthy adults. For TCRbeta chain sequencing, PBMC samples were collected from trial participants at day 0 and at day 28 after the second dose. The CDR3 regions of human TCRbeta chains were analyzed by immunosequencing. The published analysis was carried out like this. TCRs in the repertoires were matched against a reference library of SARS-CoV-2-specific TCRs that had been generated with the MIRA antigen-specificity platform. Breadth was defined as the fraction of unique TCRs that were SARS-CoV-2-associated, and depth was defined as the fraction of total T cells that were SARS-CoV-2-associated. Using the MIRA data, each spike-specific TCR was mapped to the spike region that the TCR reacts to and placed in a CD4 or CD8 class. Log10-transformed breadth and depth values were compared by one-way ANOVA with Sidak's multiple comparisons tests. The source is immuneACCESS, and TCRdb retained only in-frame sequences with V and J called. Part of the clones is not carried over; for the studies checked, unresolved V genes explain less than half of this, and the remainder is unexplained. V and J calls and clone size are given by that table; D and trimming were obtained from the DNA. Counted in this sample were some 160,000 clones; about 88% of them appeared once. In total, the top ten clones hold roughly 5% of the sample.

This clonotype was obtained from an adult in good health. The chain was built from TRBV7-9 and TRBJ2-1; the D gene cannot be resolved reliably. Specimen: peripheral blood, collected on day 0 of AZD1222 vaccination. The CDR3 is CASSLRFTEQFF. The nucleotides read TGTGCCAGCAGCTTAAGATTTACTGAGCAGTTCTTC.